This TCR beta chain was recorded in a study of shared clonotypes between healthy human individuals. V was pared by 1 base and J by 5 bases, with 15 bases between. The CDR3 contains 16 residues. Germline lookup yields CDR1 SGHRS and CDR2 YFSETQ. TCRdb's copy holds only in-frame clones and misses some; the assay was immunoSEQ multiplex PCR. This sample has some 450,000 clones, with roughly 80% found just once. About 100 million PBMCs per unsorted sample were used for genomic DNA. The clonotype comes from a woman in her thirties or forties in good health. Some clones in this sample may be carry-over from other donors' samples. The chain has TRBV5-1 and TRBJ1-4; a possible D gene is TRBD1 (5 bases). Input material: PBMCs. The CDR3 region has the DNA TGCGCCAGCAGCTTGAAGCAGGGCCTTAGCAATGAAAAACTGTTTTTT. It translates to CASSLKQGLSNEKLFF.